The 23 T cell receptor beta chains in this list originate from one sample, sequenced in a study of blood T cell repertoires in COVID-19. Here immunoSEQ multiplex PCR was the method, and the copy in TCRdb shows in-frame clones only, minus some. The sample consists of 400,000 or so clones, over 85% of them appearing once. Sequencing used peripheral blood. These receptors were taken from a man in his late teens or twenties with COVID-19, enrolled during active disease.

The CDR3 loop reads CASIKKAGTATYGYTF. CDR3 nucleotides: TGTGCCAGTATCAAAAAAGCCGGGACAGCCACCTATGGCTACACCTTC. The chain carries TRBV19 and TRBJ1-2; TRBD1 matches 7 bases. Germline V gene data show CDR1 as LNHDA and CDR2 as SQIVND (reference sequence). The CDR3 runs 16 residues. Unmatched junction bases numbered 15, after V lost 7 bases and J lost 4 bases.

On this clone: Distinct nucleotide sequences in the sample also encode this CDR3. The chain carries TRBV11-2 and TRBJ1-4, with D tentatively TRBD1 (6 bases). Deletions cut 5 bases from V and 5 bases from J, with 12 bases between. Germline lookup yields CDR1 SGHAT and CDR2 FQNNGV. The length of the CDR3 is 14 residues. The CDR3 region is CASSRGQLNEKLFF. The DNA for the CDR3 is TGTGCCAGCAGCCGCGGACAGCTAAATGAAAAACTGTTTTTT. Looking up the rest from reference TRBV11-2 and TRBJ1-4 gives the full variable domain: EAGVAQSPRYKIIEKRQSVAFWCNPISGHATLYWYQQILGQGPKLLIQFQNNGVVDDSQLPKDRFSAERLKGVDSTLKIQPAKLEDSAVYLCASSRGQLNEKLFFGSGTQLSVL.

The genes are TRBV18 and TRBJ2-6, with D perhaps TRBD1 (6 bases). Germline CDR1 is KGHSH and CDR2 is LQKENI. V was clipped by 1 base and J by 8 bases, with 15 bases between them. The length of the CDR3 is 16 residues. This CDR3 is CASSPLGQPSTNVLTF. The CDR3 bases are TGTGCCAGCTCACCACTCGGACAGCCATCAACCAACGTCCTGACTTTC. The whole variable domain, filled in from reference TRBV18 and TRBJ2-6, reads NAGVMQNPRHLVRRRGQEARLRCSPMKGHSHVYWYRQLPEEGLKFMVYLQKENIIDESGMPKERFSAEFPKEGPSILRIQQVVRGDSAAYFCASSPLGQPSTNVLTFGAGSRLTVL.

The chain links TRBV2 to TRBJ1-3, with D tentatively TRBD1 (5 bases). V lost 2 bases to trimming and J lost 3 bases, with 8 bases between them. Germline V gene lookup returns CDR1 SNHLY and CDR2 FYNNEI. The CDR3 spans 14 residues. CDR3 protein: CASSERGFGNTIYF. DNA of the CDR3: TGTGCCAGCAGTGAAAGGGGTTTTGGAAACACCATATATTTT.

The CDR3 coding sequence is TGTGCCTGGAGCCCAGACAGGCCATCTGGAAACACCATATATTTT. It codes for CAWSPDRPSGNTIYF. The rearrangement links TRBV30 to TRBJ1-3, with TRBD1 as a possible D gene (6 bases). CDR1 is GTSNPN, CDR2 SVGIG, per germline (reference sequence). The CDR3 extends over 15 amino acids. Trimming stripped 3 bases from V and 1 base from J, with 13 bases between.

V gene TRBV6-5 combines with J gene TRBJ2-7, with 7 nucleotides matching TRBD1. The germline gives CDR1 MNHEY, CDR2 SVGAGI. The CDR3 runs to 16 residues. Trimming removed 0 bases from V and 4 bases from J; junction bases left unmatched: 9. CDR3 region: CASSYSGAGGDYEQYF. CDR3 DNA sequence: TGTGCCAGCAGTTACTCAGGCGCAGGGGGTGATTACGAGCAGTACTTC.

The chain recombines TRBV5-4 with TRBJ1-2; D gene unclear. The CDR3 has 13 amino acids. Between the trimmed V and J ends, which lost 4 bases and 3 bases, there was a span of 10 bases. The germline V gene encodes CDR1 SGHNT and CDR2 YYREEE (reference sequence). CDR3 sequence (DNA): TGTGCCAGCAGCCATGGCGGGGACTATGGCTACACCTTC. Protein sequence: CASSHGGDYGYTF. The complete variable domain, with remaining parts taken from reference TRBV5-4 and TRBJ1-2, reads ETGVTQSPTHLIKTRGQQVTLRCSSQSGHNTVSWYQQALGQGPQFIFQYYREEENGRGNFPPRFSGLQFPNYSSELNVNALELDDSALYLCASSHGGDYGYTFGSGTRLTVV.

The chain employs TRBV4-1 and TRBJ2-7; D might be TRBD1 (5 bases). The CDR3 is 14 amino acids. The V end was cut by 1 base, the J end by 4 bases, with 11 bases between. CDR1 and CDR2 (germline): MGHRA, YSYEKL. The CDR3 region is CASSQGRPGYEQYF. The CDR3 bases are TGCGCCAGCAGCCAAGGACGACCAGGGTACGAGCAGTACTTC.

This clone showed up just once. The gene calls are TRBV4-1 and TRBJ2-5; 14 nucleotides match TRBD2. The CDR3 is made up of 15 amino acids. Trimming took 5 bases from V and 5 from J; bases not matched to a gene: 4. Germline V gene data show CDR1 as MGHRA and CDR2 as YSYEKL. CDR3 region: CASSTGLAGVETQYF. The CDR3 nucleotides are TGCGCCAGCAGCACGGGACTAGCGGGAGTGGAGACCCAGTACTTC.

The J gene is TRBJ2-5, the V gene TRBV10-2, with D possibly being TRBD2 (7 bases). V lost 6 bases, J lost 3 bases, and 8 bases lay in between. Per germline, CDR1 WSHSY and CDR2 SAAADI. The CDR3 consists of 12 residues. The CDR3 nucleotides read TGCGCCAGCAGAGGGGGGGAAGAGACCCAGTACTTC. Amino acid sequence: CASRGGEETQYF.

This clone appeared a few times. CDR3 loop: CASSVRGRASETQYF. CDR3 in DNA: TGTGCCAGCAGCGTCCGCGGGAGGGCCTCGGAGACCCAGTACTTC. V is TRBV9 and J is TRBJ2-5, with TRBD2 identical over 9 bases. The V and J ends lost 2 bases and 5 bases, in that order; junction bases with no gene match: 7. The CDR3 length is 15 residues. Germline values: CDR1 SGDLS, CDR2 YYNGEE.

The CDR3 reads CASRAGLWNTEAFF. The CDR3 DNA reads TGTGCCAGCAGGGCGGGACTCTGGAACACTGAAGCTTTCTTT. V is TRBV27 and J is TRBJ1-1, with D tentatively TRBD1 (5 bases). In germline, CDR1 is MNHEY, CDR2 SMNVEV (reference sequence). This CDR3 region has 14 residues. V was clipped by 6 bases and J by 1 base, with 12 bases between them.

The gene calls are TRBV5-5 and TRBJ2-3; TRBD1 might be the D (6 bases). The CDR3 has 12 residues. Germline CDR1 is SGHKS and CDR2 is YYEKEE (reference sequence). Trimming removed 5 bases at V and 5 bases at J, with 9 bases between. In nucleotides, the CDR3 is TGTGCCAGCAGTACAGGGATAGATACGCAGTATTTT. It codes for CASSTGIDTQYF. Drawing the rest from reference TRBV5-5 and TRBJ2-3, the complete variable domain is DAGVTQSPTHLIKTRGQQVTLRCSPISGHKSVSWYQQVLGQGPQFIFQYYEKEERGRGNFPDRFSARQFPNYSSELNVNALLLGDSALYLCASSTGIDTQYFGPGTRLTVL.

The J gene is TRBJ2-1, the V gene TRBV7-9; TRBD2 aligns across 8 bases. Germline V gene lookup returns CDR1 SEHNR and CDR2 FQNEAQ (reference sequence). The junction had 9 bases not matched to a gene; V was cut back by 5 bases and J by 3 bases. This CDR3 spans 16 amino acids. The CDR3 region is CASSETGTRHYNEQFF. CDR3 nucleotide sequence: TGTGCCAGCAGCGAAACCGGGACTAGGCACTACAATGAGCAGTTCTTC.

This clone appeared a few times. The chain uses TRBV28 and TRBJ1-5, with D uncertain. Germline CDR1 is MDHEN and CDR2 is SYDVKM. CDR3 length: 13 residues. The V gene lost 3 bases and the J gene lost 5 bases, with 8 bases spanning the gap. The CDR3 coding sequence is TGTGCCAGCAGTTTCCCTACCTATCAGCCCCAGCATTTT. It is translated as CASSFPTYQPQHF.

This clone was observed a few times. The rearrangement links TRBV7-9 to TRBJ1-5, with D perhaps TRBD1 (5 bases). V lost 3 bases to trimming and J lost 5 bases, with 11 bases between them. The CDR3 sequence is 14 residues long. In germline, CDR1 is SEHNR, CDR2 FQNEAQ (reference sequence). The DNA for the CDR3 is TGTGCCAGCAGCTTGGGGCAGAGAGATCAGCCCCAGCATTTT. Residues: CASSLGQRDQPQHF.

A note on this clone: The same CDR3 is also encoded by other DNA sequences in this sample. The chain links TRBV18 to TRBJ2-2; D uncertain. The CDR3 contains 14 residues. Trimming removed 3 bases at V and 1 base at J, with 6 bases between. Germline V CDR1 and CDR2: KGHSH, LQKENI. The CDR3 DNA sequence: TGTGCCAGCTCACCGTCAGGGAACACCGGGGAGCTGTTTTTT. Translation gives CASSPSGNTGELFF.

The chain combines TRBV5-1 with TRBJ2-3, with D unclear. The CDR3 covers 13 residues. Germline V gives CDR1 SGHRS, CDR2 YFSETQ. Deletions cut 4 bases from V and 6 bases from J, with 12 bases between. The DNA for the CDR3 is TGCGCCAGCAGCATACCTAGTAGTGATACGCAGTATTTT. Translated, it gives CASSIPSSDTQYF.

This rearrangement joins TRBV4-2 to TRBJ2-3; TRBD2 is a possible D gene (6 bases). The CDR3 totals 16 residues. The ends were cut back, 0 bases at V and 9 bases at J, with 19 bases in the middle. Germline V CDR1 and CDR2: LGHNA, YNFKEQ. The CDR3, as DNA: TGTGCCAGCAGCCAAGAGGCGGGACCCACCCCCGGGACGCAGTATTTT. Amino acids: CASSQEAGPTPGTQYF.

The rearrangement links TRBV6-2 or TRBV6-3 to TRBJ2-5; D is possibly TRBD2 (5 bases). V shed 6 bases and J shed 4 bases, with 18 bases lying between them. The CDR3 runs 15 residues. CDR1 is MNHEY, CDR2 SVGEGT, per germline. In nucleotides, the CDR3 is TGTGCCAGCAGCCCACGGCACGGGATAGGAGAGACCCAGTACTTC. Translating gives CASSPRHGIGETQYF.

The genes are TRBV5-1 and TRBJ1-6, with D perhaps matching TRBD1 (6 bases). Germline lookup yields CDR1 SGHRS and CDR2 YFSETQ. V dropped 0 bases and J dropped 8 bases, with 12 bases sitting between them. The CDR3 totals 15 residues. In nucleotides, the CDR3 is TGCGCCAGCAGCTTGGGCCAGGGGTCGTATTCACCCCTCCACTTT. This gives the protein CASSLGQGSYSPLHF. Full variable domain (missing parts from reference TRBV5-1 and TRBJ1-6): KAGVTQTPRYLIKTRGQQVTLSCSPISGHRSVSWYQQTPGQGLQFLFEYFSETQRNKGNFPGRFSGRQFSNSRSEMNVSTLELGDSALYLCASSLGQGSYSPLHFGNGTRLTVT.

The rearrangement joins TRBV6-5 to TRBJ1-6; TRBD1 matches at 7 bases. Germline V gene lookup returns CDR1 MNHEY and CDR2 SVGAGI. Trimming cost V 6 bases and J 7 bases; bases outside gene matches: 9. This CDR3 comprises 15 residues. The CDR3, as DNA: TGTGCCAGCAGACCTTTGACAGGGAGCAATTCACCCCTCCACTTT. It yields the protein CASRPLTGSNSPLHF.

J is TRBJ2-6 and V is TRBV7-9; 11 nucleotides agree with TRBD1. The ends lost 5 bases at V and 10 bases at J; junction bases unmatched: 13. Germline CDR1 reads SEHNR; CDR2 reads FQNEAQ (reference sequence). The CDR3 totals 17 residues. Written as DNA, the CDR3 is TGTGCCAGCAGCCCCGGACAGGGGGCCTCTTCTCTGAACGTCCTGACTTTC. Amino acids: CASSPGQGASSLNVLTF.